This TCR beta chain stems from a study of control samples from healthy donors and cancer patients. Sequencing was performed with immunoSEQ multiplex PCR; in TCRdb, only in-frame clones are kept and a portion is missing. The table records around 150,000 clones, roughly 89% of them present only once. The CDR3 has 15 residues. Deletions cut 8 bases from V and 0 bases from J, with 11 bases between. The germline CDR1 and CDR2 sequences are ENHRY and SYGVKD. Input material: blood. The origin of this receptor is a man aged 25-40 years in good health. The V call is TRBV10-3, the J call TRBJ2-6, with no clear D. The CDR3 nucleotides are TGTGCCATCGCGATCCAAGTCTCTGGGGCCAACGTCCTGACTTTC. Translation: CAIAIQVSGANVLTF.